The clone carrying this TCR beta chain was counted between two and nine times. The antigen remains undetermined. This sample stems from a study of vaccination and CD4 T cells after COVID-19. Overall study context: Two mRNA vaccine doses were given, either BNT162b2 or mRNA-1273. Investigators took post-vaccine samples a median roughly 70 days after dose two, within a range of 14 to 241. Median time from COVID diagnosis to post-COVID sampling was over 95 days (35 to 161).

The CDR3 spans 14 residues. Germline V gene sequence: CDR1 DFQATT, CDR2 SNEGSKA (reference sequence). Trimming removed 6 bases from V and 3 bases from J; junction bases left unmatched: 8. As to treatment: approximately 9-day PBMC culture with coronavirus spike peptide pools or control peptides (ViraFEST assay). The Oncomine TCR Beta short-read assay was applied to DNA of cultured CD4+ T cells. It was cultured CD4+ T cells from which genomic DNA was extracted. A single record per CDR3 protein comes from TCRdb applying MiXCR to the PCR reads. Of under 20,000 distinct CDR3 sequences listed, approximately 31% were seen once; the top ten hold about 15%.

The TCR was taken from a human donor with COVID-19. Specimen: cultured CD4+ T cells from blood. The chain recombines TRBV20-1 with TRBJ2-1; 7 nucleotides agree with TRBD1. CDR3 sequence (DNA): TGCAGTGCCCCCCGACAGGGTTACTACAATGAGCAGTTCTTC. Protein product: CSAPRQGYYNEQFF.